Sequencing of this T cell receptor (beta chain) was carried out in a study of CD8 T cells in Susac syndrome. Trimming removed 4 bases at V and 6 bases at J, with 10 bases between. Germline V gives CDR1 SGHVS, CDR2 FQNEAQ. The CDR3 has 13 amino acids. cDNA came from about 0.5 to 1 ug RNA primed by random hexamers. TCRdb ran MiXCR on the immunoSEQ multiplex PCR reads and lists one entry per CDR3 protein. Among roughly 170,000 distinct CDR3 sequences listed, approximately 95% were seen once. The receptor's source is a human donor with multiple sclerosis. The sample taken for sequencing was CD4+ T cells from PBMCs. The V and J genes are TRBV7-8 and TRBJ2-1; possible D gene TRBD2, 6 bases. The CDR3 sequence is CASSSREINEQFF. CDR3 in DNA: TGTGCCAGCAGCTCTCGGGAGATCAATGAGCAGTTCTTC.